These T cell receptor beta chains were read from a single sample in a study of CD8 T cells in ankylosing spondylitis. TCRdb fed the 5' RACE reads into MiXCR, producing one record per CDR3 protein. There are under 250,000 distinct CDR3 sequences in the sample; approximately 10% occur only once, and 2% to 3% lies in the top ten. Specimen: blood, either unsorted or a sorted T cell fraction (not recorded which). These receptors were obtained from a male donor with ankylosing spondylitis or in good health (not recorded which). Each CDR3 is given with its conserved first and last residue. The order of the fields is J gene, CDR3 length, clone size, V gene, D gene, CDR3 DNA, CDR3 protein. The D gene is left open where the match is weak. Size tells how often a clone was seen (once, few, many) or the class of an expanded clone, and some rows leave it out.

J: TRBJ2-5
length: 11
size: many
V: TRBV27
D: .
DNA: TGTGCCAGCAGTTCCCCAGAGACCCAGTACTTC
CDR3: CASSSPETQYF

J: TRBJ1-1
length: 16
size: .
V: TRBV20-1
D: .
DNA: TGCAGTGCCCCCCCCCCGAGACGGAAAATCAACACTGAAGCTTTCTTT
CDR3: CSAPPPRRKINTEAFF

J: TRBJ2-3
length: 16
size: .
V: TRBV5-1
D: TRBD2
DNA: TGCGCCAGCATCCGAGGCGGGGGGGTCGAAACAGGTACGCAGTATTTT
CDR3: CASIRGGGVETGTQYF

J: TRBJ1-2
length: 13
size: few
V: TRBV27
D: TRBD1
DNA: TGTGCCAGCAGGCCCCGGGACAGGGCTGGCTACACCTTC
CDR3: CASRPRDRAGYTF

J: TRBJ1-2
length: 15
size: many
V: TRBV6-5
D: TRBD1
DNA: TGTGCCAGCAGTTTAGCCGGGACAGGGGTCTATGGCTACACCTTC
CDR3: CASSLAGTGVYGYTF

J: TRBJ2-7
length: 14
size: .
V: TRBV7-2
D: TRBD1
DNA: TGTGCCAGCAGCTTCGCGACAGGGTCCTACGAGCAGTACTTC
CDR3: CASSFATGSYEQYF

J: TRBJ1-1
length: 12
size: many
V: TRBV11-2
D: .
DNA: TGTGCCAGCAGCCAAAACAGGGAAAAAGCTTTCTTT
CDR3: CASSQNREKAFF

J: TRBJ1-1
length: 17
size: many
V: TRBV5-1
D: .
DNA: TGCGCCAGCAGCTTGGAACAGGGCCGAGCTCTGAACACTGAAGCTTTCTTT
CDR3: CASSLEQGRALNTEAFF

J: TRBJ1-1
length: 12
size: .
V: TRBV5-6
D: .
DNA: TGTGCCAGCAGCTTGAGGTCAGGGAGAGCTTTCTTT
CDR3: CASSLRSGRAFF

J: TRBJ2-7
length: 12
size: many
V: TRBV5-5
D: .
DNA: TGTGCCAGCAGCTTGGACGTGGCAGGGGTGAACTTC
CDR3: CASSLDVAGVNF

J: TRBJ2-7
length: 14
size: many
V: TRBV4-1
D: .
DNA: TGCGCCAGCAGCCAAGAAGGGGCCCGGGGGGAGCAGTACTTC
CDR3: CASSQEGARGEQYF

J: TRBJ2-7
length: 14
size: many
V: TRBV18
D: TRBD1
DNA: TGTGCCAGCTCACCTGGACAGGGGGCTTACGAGCAGTACTTC
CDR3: CASSPGQGAYEQYF

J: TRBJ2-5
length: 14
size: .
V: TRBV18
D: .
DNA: TGTGCCAGCTCACTCTCCCAGTACCAAGAGACCCAGTACTTC
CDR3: CASSLSQYQETQYF

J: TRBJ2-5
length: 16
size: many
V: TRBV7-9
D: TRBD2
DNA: TGTGCCAGCAGCTCTACTAGCGGGAGGGCCGGAGAGACCCAGTACTTC
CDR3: CASSSTSGRAGETQYF

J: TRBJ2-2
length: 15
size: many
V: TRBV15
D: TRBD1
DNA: TGTGCCACCAGCAGATTTACAGGGGGCATCGGGGAGCTGTTTTTT
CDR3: CATSRFTGGIGELFF

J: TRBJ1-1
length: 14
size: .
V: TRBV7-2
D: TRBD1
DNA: TGTGCCAGCAGCTTCACTACAGGGGGGCTTGAAGCTTTCTTT
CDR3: CASSFTTGGLEAFF

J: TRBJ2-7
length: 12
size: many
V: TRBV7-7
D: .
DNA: TGTGCCAGCAGCCACAGGGGAGGCGAGCAGTACTTC
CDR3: CASSHRGGEQYF

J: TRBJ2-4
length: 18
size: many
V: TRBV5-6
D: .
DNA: TGTGCCAGCAGGCCAGGGCTAGCTTTGGAACTAGCCAAAAACATTCAGTACTTC
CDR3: CASRPGLALELAKNIQYF

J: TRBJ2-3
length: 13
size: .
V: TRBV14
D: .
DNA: TGTGCCAGCAGCCAAGACAGAAGCAGGGGGCAGTATTTT
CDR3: CASSQDRSRGQYF

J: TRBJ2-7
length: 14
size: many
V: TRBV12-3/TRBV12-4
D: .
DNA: TGTGCCAGCAGTTCTGGTGCGAAGGGCTACGAGCAGTACTTC
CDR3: CASSSGAKGYEQYF

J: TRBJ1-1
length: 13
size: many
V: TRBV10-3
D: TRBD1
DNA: TGTGCCACCCGAGGGGGCATGAACACTGAAGCTTTCTTT
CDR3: CATRGGMNTEAFF

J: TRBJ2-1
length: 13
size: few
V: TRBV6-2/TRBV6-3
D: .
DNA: TGTGCCAGCAGTTACTTTGACAGTCTGGAGCAGTTCTTC
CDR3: CASSYFDSLEQFF

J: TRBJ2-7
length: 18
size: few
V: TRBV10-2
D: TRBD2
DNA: TGCGCCAGCAGTGAGTGGGCTAGCGGGGGCCCCCATCCCTACGAGCAGTACTTC
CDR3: CASSEWASGGPHPYEQYF

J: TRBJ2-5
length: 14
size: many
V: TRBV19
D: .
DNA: TGTGCCAGTAGTATTGAGGGGCGGCAAGAGACCCAGTACTTC
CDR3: CASSIEGRQETQYF

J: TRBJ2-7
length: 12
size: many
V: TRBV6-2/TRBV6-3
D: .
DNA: TGTGCCAGCAGTCTACACAACTACGAGCAGTACTTC
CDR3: CASSLHNYEQYF

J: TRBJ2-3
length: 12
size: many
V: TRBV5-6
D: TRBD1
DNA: TGTGCCAGCAGCCCGGACAGGGGTACGCAGTATTTT
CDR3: CASSPDRGTQYF

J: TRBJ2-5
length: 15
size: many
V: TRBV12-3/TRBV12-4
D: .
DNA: TGTGCCAGCATTAGAGTTGGCACCCCGGGAGAGACCCAGTACTTC
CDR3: CASIRVGTPGETQYF

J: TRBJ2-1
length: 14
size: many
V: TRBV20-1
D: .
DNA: TGCAGTGCGGTAGCGCAGAGCTCCTACAATGAGCAGTTCTTC
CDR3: CSAVAQSSYNEQFF

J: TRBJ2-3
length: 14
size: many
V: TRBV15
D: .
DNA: TGTGCCACCAGCAGAGCCAGGGGTTTGGATACGCAGTATTTT
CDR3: CATSRARGLDTQYF

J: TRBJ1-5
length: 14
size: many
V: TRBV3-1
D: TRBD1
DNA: TGTGCCAGCAGCCCAGGGACAGGGAAAGGAGCCCAGCATTTT
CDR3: CASSPGTGKGAQHF

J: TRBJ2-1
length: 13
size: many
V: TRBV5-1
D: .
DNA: TGCGCCAGCAGCTTGGCCTCGGGGAATGAGCAGTTCTTC
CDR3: CASSLASGNEQFF

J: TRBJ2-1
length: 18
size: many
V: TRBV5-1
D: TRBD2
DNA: TGCGCCAGCAGCTTTCTCGGACTAGCGGGGGGCCATCGGAATGAGCAGTTCTTC
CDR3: CASSFLGLAGGHRNEQFF

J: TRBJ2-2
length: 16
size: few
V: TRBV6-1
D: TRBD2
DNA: TGTGCCAGCAGCCGGGGACTAGCGGGAGAAACCGGGGAGCTGTTTTTT
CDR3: CASSRGLAGETGELFF

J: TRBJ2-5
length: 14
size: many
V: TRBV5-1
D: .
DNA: TGCGCCAGCAGCTTGACGGCAGGAGAGGAGACCCAGTACTTC
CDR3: CASSLTAGEETQYF

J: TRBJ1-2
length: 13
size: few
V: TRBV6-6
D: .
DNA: TGTGCCAGCAGTTACGCCCCCGGCGATGGCTACACCTTC
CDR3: CASSYAPGDGYTF

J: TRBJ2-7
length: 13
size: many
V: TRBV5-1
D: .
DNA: TGCGCCAGCAGCTTGTCAGCCTCCTACGAGCAGTACTTC
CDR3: CASSLSASYEQYF

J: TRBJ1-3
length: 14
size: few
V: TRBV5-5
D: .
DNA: TGTGCCAGCAGCTCCCAATCCAGTGGAAACACCATATATTTT
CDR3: CASSSQSSGNTIYF

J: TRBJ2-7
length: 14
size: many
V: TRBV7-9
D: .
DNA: TGTGCCAGCAGCTTAGCCGGGGTATTCTACGAGCAGTACTTC
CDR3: CASSLAGVFYEQYF

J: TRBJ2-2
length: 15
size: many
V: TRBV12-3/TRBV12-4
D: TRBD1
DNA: TGTGCCAGCAGTTTTGGGACAGTTAACACCGGGGAGCTGTTTTTT
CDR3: CASSFGTVNTGELFF

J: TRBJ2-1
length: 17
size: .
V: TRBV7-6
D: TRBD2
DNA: TGTGCCAGCAGCTTAACTAGCGGGAGTCTCGTCTACAATGAGCAGTTCTTC
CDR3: CASSLTSGSLVYNEQFF

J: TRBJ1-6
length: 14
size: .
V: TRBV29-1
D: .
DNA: TGCAGCCACCTACAGGAGCTCGGAAATTCATCCCTCCACTTT
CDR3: CSHLQELGNSSLHF

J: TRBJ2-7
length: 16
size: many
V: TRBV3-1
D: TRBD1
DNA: TGTGCCAGCAGCCCCTTAGAAACAGGGGGCACCTACGAGCAGTACTTC
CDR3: CASSPLETGGTYEQYF

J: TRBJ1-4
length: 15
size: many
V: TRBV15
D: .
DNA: TGTGCCACCAGCAGGCCCCTAGGGGCTGGTGAAAAACTGTTTTTT
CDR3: CATSRPLGAGEKLFF

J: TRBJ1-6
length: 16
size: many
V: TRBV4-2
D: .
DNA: TGTGCCAGCAGGCCTCGTCGGGGCTCCTATAATTCACCCCTCCACTTT
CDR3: CASRPRRGSYNSPLHF